The clone carrying this T cell receptor beta chain has at least ten counts. Its matching antigen is unknown. Sample time point: pre-sensitization, week 0. Treatment denoted: therapeutic diphenylcyclopropenone sensitization with weekly scalp DPC. Unfractionated whole blood was the source of the extracted total RNA. V lost 11 bases to trimming and J lost 2 bases, with 10 bases between them. Germline-derived CDR1 and CDR2 are MDHEN and SYDVKM. CDR3 length equals 11 residues. In TCRdb, the RACE reads were re-called with MiXCR into one record per CDR3 protein. The sample records 35,000 to 50,000 distinct CDR3 sequences, around 12% being singletons. The sample is drawn from a study of human T cells and chemical hapten exposure. Regarding the study as a whole: TCRs whose frequency exceeded 1 in 1000 remained the same following DPC sensitization. As the donors had alopecia, their immune response may differ from healthy people's.

The chain couples TRBV28 to TRBJ2-7; the D is unclear. The specimen was whole blood, collected in connection with sensitization to the hapten diphenylcyclopropenone (DPC). This TCR was sampled from a woman in her 30s with alopecia areata. Some clones in this sample may be carry-over from other donors' samples. CDR3 sequence: CASAVTYEQYF. The CDR3 region has the DNA TGTGCCTCAGCAGTTACCTACGAGCAGTACTTC.